Listed here are 5 T cell receptor beta chains from one sample, sequenced in a study of cytomegalovirus exposure and HLA in healthy donors. PCR used 60 Vbeta primers and 13 Jbeta primers. The protocol was immunoSEQ multiplex PCR, while the TCRdb copy is restricted to in-frame clones and leaves out a portion. The repertoire includes 200,000 to 250,000 clones, around 81% of them detected once, and around 8.6% sits in the top ten. Material for sequencing was PBMCs. These receptors all come from a woman aged 55-75 years in good health and CMV-seropositive.

In this sample, this clone turned up once. The gene calls are TRBV29-1 and TRBJ1-2; TRBD1 is a possible D gene (5 bases). The CDR3 covers 9 residues. The V gene's germline CDR1 is SQVTM and CDR2 ANQGSEA. The V gene lost 1 base and the J gene lost 12 bases, with 6 bases spanning the gap. In DNA form, the CDR3 reads TGCAGCGTTGAAGCGGACAACACCTTC. Its protein is CSVEADNTF.

V usage is TRBV19 and J usage is TRBJ2-7; 9 nucleotides match TRBD2. The CDR3 covers 16 residues. Germline CDR1 LNHDA, CDR2 SQIVND (reference sequence). V was clipped by 0 bases and J by 4 bases; unmatched bases: 7. DNA of the CDR3: TGTGCCAGTAGTATAGATGCGGGGGGGCCGGTGTACGAGCAGTACTTC. It yields the protein CASSIDAGGPVYEQYF.

CDR3 in amino acids: CASSLVGQGARRETQYF. The CDR3 nucleotides read TGCGCCAGCAGCTTGGTTGGTCAGGGGGCGAGAAGGGAGACCCAGTACTTC. The rearrangement joins TRBV5-1 to TRBJ2-5; 8 bases map to TRBD1. Germline V gene sequence: CDR1 SGHRS, CDR2 YFSETQ. After removal of 0 bases from V and 5 bases from J, the junction contained 12 bases not matched to a gene. The CDR3 length is 17 residues.

This rearrangement joins TRBV27 to TRBJ2-5, with a possible D match to TRBD1 (5 bases). V was pared by 3 bases and J by 8 bases, with 16 bases between. The CDR3 consists of 14 residues. The germline V gene has CDR1 MNHEY and CDR2 SMNVEV (reference sequence). The CDR3 DNA reads as TGTGCCAGCAGTTTGGACCCTGCGAGGACAACCCAGTACTTC. Its translation: CASSLDPARTTQYF.

This clone was found a few times. This sample includes further DNA sequences coding for the same CDR3. CDR3 residues: CASSPSEYEQYF. The CDR3 nucleotides read TGTGCCAGCAGTCCCAGCGAGTACGAGCAGTACTTC. The V call is TRBV6-5, the J call TRBJ2-7; D unclear. CDR3 length: 12 residues. V was cut by 5 bases and J by 4 bases, with 9 bases left in between. From germline, CDR1 is MNHEY and CDR2 SVGAGI.